This T cell receptor (beta chain) was retrieved from a study of regulatory T cells in long-lasting Graves disease. Germline CDR1 MNHEY, CDR2 SVGEGT. This CDR3 has 17 residues. The junction had 5 bases not matched to a gene; V was cut back by 2 bases and J by 2 bases. As to time point: persistent/refractory GD, antithyroid drugs over 5 years with positive TRAb. PBMCs were the source of the RNA used for TCR sequencing. CDR3-region Arm-PCR and iRepertoire HTBI primers produced the TCR beta libraries. From the multiplex PCR reads, TCRdb called clonotypes with MiXCR, one entry per CDR3 protein. The sample includes approximately 470,000 distinct CDR3 sequences, less than 25% seen only once; the top ten take about 8.3%.

Source: peripheral blood mononuclear cells (PBMCs), taken when the disease was refractory, from a patient treated with antithyroid drugs. The chain has TRBV6-2 or TRBV6-3 and TRBJ2-6, with 8 bases matching TRBD1. The TCR originated in a female donor with Graves disease. The CDR3, as DNA: TGTGCCAGCAGTTACCGACAGGGGATCGCTGGGGCCAACGTCCTGACTTTC. This sequence encodes CASSYRQGIAGANVLTF.